This TCR beta chain stems from a study of T cells in Graves' hyperthyroidism and ophthalmopathy. The source material, RNA transcripts, was used to amplify TCR beta CDR3 regions. The HTBI primer set served for first-round RT-PCR of the TCR CDR3. Via MiXCR, TCRdb re-called the multiplex PCR reads, giving one row per CDR3 protein. The repertoire includes roughly 840,000 distinct CDR3 sequences, over 35% of them detected once, and approximately 8.7% sits in the top ten. This clonotype was seen a handful of times. The target antigen is unknown. Between the trimmed V and J ends, which lost 6 bases and 5 bases, there was a span of 16 bases. Germline V CDR1 and CDR2: ENHRY, SYGVKD. The CDR3 sequence is 15 residues long. General study points: Most thyroid clonotypes that were expanded above 0.001 also turned up in blood.

The hyperthyroidism was newly diagnosed and had lasted under 2 months; the patients were aged 18 to 65. The clonotype comes from a man aged 18 to 30 with Graves' hyperthyroidism. Sequencing was done on a sample of blood. The chain recombines TRBV10-3 with TRBJ2-2; D might be TRBD1 or TRBD2, each matching 6 bases. CDR3 DNA sequence: TGTGCCATCAGCCCGGGGGCCCCGGGGACCGGGGAGCTGTTTTTT. Amino acid sequence: CAISPGAPGTGELFF.